This T cell receptor (beta chain) was identified in a study of beta chain features in type 1 diabetes. Study-level results: The influence of HLA type on TCRB rearrangement stayed undetermined.

Sorting based on CD45RO/CCR7/CD25/CD127/CD95/CD27 separated CD4+ naive, central memory, regulatory and stem cell-like memory cells. cDNA synthesis used the whole RNA isolate, giving expressed TCRB sequences. Sequencing used immunoSEQ multiplex PCR; TCRdb keeps in-frame clones, though not all of them. The table records 200,000 to 300,000 clones, over 65% of them present only once. For this clone: Its antigen is currently unknown. Other nucleotide sequences from this sample produce the same CDR3.

Germline V gene lookup returns CDR1 SGHRS and CDR2 YFSETQ. The V and J ends lost 0 bases and 2 bases respectively, with 7 bases between them. The CDR3 contains 14 residues. The sample was naive CD4+ T cells from blood. This chain joins TRBV5-1 and TRBJ2-3; no definite D call. This TCR came from a man under 40 in good health. This CDR3 reads CASSLGGSTDTQYF. The CDR3 DNA follows: TGCGCCAGCAGCTTGGGTGGATCCACAGATACGCAGTATTTT. The entire variable domain, with the rest obtained from reference TRBV5-1 and TRBJ2-3, is as follows: KAGVTQTPRYLIKTRGQQVTLSCSPISGHRSVSWYQQTPGQGLQFLFEYFSETQRNKGNFPGRFSGRQFSNSRSEMNVSTLELGDSALYLCASSLGGSTDTQYFGPGTRLTVL.